Below, 18 T cell receptor beta chains from the same sample are listed, as sequenced in a study of brain metastases from non-small cell lung cancer. The table came from immunoSEQ multiplex PCR; TCRdb's copy has only in-frame clones and leaves some out. The sample has over a thousand clones, approximately 89% seen once; the top ten hold about 7.5%. Specimen: tumor-adjacent normal tissue. The receptor source for this set is a donor at least 40 years old with non-small cell lung cancer.

This rearrangement joins TRBV6-5 to TRBJ1-1; D is uncertain. The V gene lost 0 bases and the J gene lost 1 base, with 12 bases spanning the gap. CDR1 and CDR2 (germline): MNHEY, SVGAGI. The CDR3 length is 16 residues. CDR3 loop: CASSYSTPTPNTEAFF. In nucleotides, the CDR3 is TGTGCCAGCAGTTACTCGACACCGACCCCGAACACTGAAGCTTTCTTT.

The chain recombines TRBV7-3 with TRBJ2-2, with D possibly TRBD1 on 5 matching bases. This CDR3 has 15 residues. V was trimmed by 5 bases and J by 5 bases, leaving 15 bases between them. CDR1 is SGHTA, CDR2 FQGTGA, per germline. For the CDR3, the DNA is TGTGCCAGCAGCCTCATTGGTGGGGCGACCGGGGAGCTGTTTTTT. Translated, it gives CASSLIGGATGELFF.

Written as DNA, the CDR3 is TGTGCCAGCAGCGCCGGGACAGTCTCCTACAATGAGCAGTTCTTC. As protein: CASSAGTVSYNEQFF. This sequence joins TRBV9 and TRBJ2-1, with TRBD1 matching 7 bases. With V trimmed by 3 bases and J by 0 bases, 3 bases remained unmatched. Germline V lookup: CDR1 SGDLS, CDR2 YYNGEE. The CDR3 length is 15 residues.

The V call is TRBV30, the J call TRBJ1-5; D perhaps matches TRBD1 (5 bases). Germline CDR1 is GTSNPN and CDR2 is SVGIG (reference sequence). V was clipped by 2 bases and J by 1 base, with 6 bases between them. This CDR3 comprises 13 residues. The CDR3 region has the DNA TGTGCCTGGAGTCGGGACAGCAATCAGCCCCAGCATTTT. Translated, it gives CAWSRDSNQPQHF.

This chain joins TRBV3-1 (or the pseudogene TRBV3-2) and TRBJ1-1, with D maybe TRBD1 (5 bases). CDR3 length equals 13 residues. The V gene's germline CDR1 is LGHDT and CDR2 YNNKEL (reference sequence). V was trimmed by 4 bases and J by 11 bases, leaving 17 bases between them. CDR3 sequence (DNA): TGTGCCAGCAGCCCCTTCTGGGCGGGGGGGGCTTTCTTT. It codes for CASSPFWAGGAFF.

The chain employs TRBV4-1 and TRBJ2-5, with D tentatively TRBD2 (5 bases). The V end was cut by 1 base, the J end by 5 bases, with 11 bases between. The germline gives CDR1 MGHRA, CDR2 YSYEKL. The CDR3 runs 14 residues. The CDR3 loop reads CASSQGGLGETQYF. CDR3 DNA: TGCGCCAGCAGCCAAGGAGGGCTCGGCGAGACCCAGTACTTC.

The V and J genes are TRBV7-2 and TRBJ2-2; D call uncertain. Germline CDR1 SGHTA, CDR2 FQGNSA. V was clipped by 1 base and J by 2 bases, with 11 bases between them. The CDR3 sequence is 16 residues long. The CDR3 loop is CASSLDPDLNTGELFF. The CDR3 DNA reads as TGTGCCAGCAGCTTAGATCCAGACCTTAACACCGGGGAGCTGTTTTTT. Together with reference TRBV7-2 and TRBJ2-2, the CDR3 gives the full variable domain: GAGVSQSPSNKVTEKGKDVELRCDPISGHTALYWYRQSLGQGLEFLIYFQGNSAPDKSGLPSDRFSAERTGGSVSTLTIQRTQQEDSAVYLCASSLDPDLNTGELFFGEGSRLTVL.

This chain links TRBV24-1 with TRBJ1-4, with unresolved D. Germline V gene data show CDR1 as KGHDR and CDR2 as SFDVKD. The V and J ends lost 3 bases and 8 bases respectively, with 15 bases between them. There are 15 residues in the CDR3. CDR3 coding DNA: TGTGCCACCAGTGATAAAAGCACCGGCCGAGAAAAACTGTTTTTT. Amino acid sequence: CATSDKSTGREKLFF.

The rearrangement joins TRBV6-1 to TRBJ2-3; 8 bases match TRBD1. CDR3 length: 14 residues. Germline V gene lookup returns CDR1 MNHNS and CDR2 SASEGT. Trimming took 3 bases from V and 6 from J; bases not matched to a gene: 5. This CDR3 reads CASSERDRQDTQYF. CDR3 sequence (DNA): TGTGCCAGCAGTGAGAGGGACAGGCAGGATACGCAGTATTTT.

The rearrangement links TRBV6-2 or TRBV6-3 to TRBJ2-1; D is perhaps TRBD1 (6 bases). The germline V gene encodes CDR1 MNHEY and CDR2 SVGEGT. This CDR3 is built from 14 residues. V lost 4 bases and J 7 bases, leaving 14 bases between the germline ends. CDR3 region: CASSFSDSRNEQFF. CDR3 sequence (DNA): TGTGCCAGCAGTTTCTCGGACAGCCGTAATGAGCAGTTCTTC.

The chain carries TRBV4-1 and TRBJ2-5; the match to TRBD2 covers 10 bases. V shed 3 bases, J shed 4 bases, and the junction held 8 bases outside the gene matches. CDR3 length equals 16 residues. Germline loops: CDR1 MGHRA, CDR2 YSYEKL. Written as DNA, the CDR3 is TGCGCCAGCAGCCACGACAGCGGGGGGGCCAGAGAGACCCAGTACTTC. Translation gives CASSHDSGGARETQYF.

Comment on this clone: The junction does not match germline at one end; this may be a read error. The chain has TRBV2 and TRBJ2-1; TRBD1 aligns across 9 bases. CDR3 length equals 15 residues. CDR1 is SNHLY and CDR2 is FYNNEI in the germline V gene. The CDR3 loop reads CASRVGQGEVNKQFF. In DNA, the CDR3 is TGTGCCAGCAGGGTGGGACAGGGCGAGGTCAATAAGCAGTTCTTC.

The rearrangement uses TRBV7-2 and TRBJ2-6; D is ambiguous. There are 19 residues in the CDR3. Germline assignment: CDR1 SGHTA and CDR2 FQGNSA. Trimming removed 5 bases from V and 5 bases from J, with 25 bases in between. As DNA, the CDR3 is TGTGCCAGCAGCATTGTCTCCAGAGACGACAAAAGTCGGGCCAACGTCCTGACTTTC. Translation: CASSIVSRDDKSRANVLTF.

This rearrangement joins TRBV2 to TRBJ2-1, with TRBD1 matching over 10 bases. The V gene's germline CDR1 is SNHLY and CDR2 FYNNEI. The trim removed 6 bases at V and 1 base at J, leaving 3 bases unmatched. The CDR3 totals 15 residues. CDR3 residues: CASSPGQGSYNEQFF. The CDR3 region has the DNA TGTGCCAGCAGCCCGGGACAGGGGTCCTACAATGAGCAGTTCTTC.

The CDR3, as DNA: TGCAGCGTCCATAGTAACAGGGACACTGAAGCTTTCTTT. It yields the protein CSVHSNRDTEAFF. The chain joins TRBV29-1 to TRBJ1-1; a weak D match, TRBD1 (6 bases). CDR3 size: 13 residues. The germline V gene encodes CDR1 SQVTM and CDR2 ANQGSEA. The ends were cut back, 6 bases at V and 3 bases at J, with 14 bases in the middle.

The chain recombines TRBV7-8 with TRBJ2-1, with D perhaps being TRBD1 or TRBD2 (5 bases each). The V gene lost 3 bases and the J gene lost 4 bases, with 13 bases spanning the gap. The germline V gene encodes CDR1 SGHVS and CDR2 FQNEAQ. The CDR3 has 15 residues. CDR3 region: CASSFGRDAYNEQFF. The CDR3 DNA is TGTGCCAGCAGCTTCGGACGGGACGCATACAATGAGCAGTTCTTC. Full variable domain (rest looked up from reference TRBV7-8 and TRBJ2-1): GAGVSQSPRYKVAKRGQDVALRCDPISGHVSLFWYQQALGQGPEFLTYFQNEAQLDKSGLPSDRFFAERPEGSVSTLKIQRTQQEDSAVYLCASSFGRDAYNEQFFGPGTRLTVL.

The chain carries TRBV9 and TRBJ1-1; D might be TRBD1 (5 bases). Trimming cost V 0 bases and J 4 bases, with 7 bases left between them. The germline CDR1 and CDR2 sequences are SGDLS and YYNGEE. The CDR3 covers 13 residues. The CDR3 region is CASSVERGTEAFF. The CDR3 coding sequence is TGTGCCAGCAGCGTAGAGAGGGGCACTGAAGCTTTCTTT.

This clone was seen only once. One junction end does not reproduce the germline sequence, and a read error may be involved. The rearrangement uses TRBV6-6 and TRBJ1-1; no clear D gene. The CDR3 is 14 amino acids. Germline assignment: CDR1 MNHNY and CDR2 SVGAGI (reference sequence). The CDR3 DNA follows: TGTACCAGCATAAACGGGCAGGCGAACACTGAAGCTTTCTTT. Its translation is CTSINGQANTEAFF.